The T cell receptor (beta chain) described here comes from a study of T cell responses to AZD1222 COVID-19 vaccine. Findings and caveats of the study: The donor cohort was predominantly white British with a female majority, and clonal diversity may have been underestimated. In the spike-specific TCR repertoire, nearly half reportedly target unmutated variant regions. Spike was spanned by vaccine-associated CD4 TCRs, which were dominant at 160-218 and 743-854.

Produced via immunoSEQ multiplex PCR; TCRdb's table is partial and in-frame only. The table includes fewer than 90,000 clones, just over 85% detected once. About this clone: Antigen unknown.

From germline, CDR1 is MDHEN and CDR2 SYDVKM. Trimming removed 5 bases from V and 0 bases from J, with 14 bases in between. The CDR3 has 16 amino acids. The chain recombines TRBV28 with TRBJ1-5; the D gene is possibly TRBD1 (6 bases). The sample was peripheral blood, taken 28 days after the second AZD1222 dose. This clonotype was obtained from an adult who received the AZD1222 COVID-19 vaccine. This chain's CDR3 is CASSNPGTYSNQPQHF. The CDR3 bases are TGTGCCAGCAGTAACCCCGGGACATATAGCAATCAGCCCCAGCATTTT.